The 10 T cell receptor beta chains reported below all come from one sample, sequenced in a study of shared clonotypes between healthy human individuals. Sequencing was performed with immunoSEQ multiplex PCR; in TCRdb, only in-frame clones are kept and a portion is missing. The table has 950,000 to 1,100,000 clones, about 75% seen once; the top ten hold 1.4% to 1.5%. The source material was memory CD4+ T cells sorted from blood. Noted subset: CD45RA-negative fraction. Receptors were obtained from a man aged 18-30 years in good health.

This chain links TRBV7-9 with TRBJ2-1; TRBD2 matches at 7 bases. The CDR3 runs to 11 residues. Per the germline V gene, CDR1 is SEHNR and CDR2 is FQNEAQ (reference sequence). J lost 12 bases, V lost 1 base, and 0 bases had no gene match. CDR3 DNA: TGTGCCAGCAGCTTAGGCGGGGGGCAGTTCTTC. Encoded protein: CASSLGGGQFF.

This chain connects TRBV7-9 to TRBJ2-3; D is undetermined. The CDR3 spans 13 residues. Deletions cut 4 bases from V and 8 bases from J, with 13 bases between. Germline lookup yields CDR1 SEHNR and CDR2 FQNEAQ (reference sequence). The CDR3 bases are TGTGCCAGCAGCTCGCAAACCAGATTTACGCAGTATTTT. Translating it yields CASSSQTRFTQYF.

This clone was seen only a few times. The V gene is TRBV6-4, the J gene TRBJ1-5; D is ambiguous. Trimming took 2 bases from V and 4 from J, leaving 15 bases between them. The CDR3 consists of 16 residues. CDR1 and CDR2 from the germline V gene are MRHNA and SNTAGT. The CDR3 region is CASSDSYIRRNQPQHF. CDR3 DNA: TGTGCCAGCAGTGACAGTTACATACGCCGGAATCAGCCCCAGCATTTT.

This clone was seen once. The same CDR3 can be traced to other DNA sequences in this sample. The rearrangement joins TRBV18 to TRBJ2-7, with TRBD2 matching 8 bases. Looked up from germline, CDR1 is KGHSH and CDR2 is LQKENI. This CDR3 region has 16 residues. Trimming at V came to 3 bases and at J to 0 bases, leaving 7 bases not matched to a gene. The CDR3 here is CASSPPLAGGSYEQYF. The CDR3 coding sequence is TGTGCCAGCTCACCTCCGCTAGCGGGTGGCTCCTACGAGCAGTACTTC.

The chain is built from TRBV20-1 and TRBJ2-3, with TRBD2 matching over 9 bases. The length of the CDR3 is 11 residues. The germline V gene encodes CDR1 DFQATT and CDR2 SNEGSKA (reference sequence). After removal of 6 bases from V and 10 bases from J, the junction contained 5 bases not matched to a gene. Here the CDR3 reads CSAIQREAQYF. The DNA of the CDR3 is TGCAGTGCCATTCAGCGGGAGGCGCAGTATTTT.

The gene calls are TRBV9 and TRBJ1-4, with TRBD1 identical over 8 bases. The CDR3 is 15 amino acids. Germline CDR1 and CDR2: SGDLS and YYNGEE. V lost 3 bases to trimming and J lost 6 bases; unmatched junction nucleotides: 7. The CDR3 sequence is CASSANTGGYEKLFF. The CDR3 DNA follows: TGTGCCAGCAGCGCGAACACAGGGGGGTATGAAAAACTGTTTTTT.

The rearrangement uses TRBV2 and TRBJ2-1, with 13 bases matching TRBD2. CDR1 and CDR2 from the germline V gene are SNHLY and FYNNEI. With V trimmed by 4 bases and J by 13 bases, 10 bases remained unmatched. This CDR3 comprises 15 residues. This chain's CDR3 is CASSGGLAGRSFQFF. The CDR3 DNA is TGTGCCAGCAGTGGGGGACTAGCGGGAAGGAGTTTCCAGTTCTTC.

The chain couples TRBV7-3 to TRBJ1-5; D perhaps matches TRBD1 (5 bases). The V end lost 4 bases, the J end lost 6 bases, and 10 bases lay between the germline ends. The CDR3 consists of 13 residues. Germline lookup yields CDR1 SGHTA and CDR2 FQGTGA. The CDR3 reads CASSWGEGQPQHF. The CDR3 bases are TGTGCCAGCAGCTGGGGGGAGGGTCAGCCCCAGCATTTT.

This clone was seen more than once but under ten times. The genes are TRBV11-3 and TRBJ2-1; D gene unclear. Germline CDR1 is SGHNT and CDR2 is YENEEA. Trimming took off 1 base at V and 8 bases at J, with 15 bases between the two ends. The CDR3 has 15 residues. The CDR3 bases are TGTGCCAGCAGCTTAGTATCCGGGCCCGGAGATGAGCAGTTCTTC. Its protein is CASSLVSGPGDEQFF.

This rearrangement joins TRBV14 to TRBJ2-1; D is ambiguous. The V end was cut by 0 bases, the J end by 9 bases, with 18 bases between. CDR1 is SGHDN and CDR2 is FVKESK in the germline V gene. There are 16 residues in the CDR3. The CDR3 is CASSQDLGLPRSEQFF. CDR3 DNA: TGTGCCAGCAGCCAAGATCTCGGGCTCCCTAGGAGTGAGCAGTTCTTC.